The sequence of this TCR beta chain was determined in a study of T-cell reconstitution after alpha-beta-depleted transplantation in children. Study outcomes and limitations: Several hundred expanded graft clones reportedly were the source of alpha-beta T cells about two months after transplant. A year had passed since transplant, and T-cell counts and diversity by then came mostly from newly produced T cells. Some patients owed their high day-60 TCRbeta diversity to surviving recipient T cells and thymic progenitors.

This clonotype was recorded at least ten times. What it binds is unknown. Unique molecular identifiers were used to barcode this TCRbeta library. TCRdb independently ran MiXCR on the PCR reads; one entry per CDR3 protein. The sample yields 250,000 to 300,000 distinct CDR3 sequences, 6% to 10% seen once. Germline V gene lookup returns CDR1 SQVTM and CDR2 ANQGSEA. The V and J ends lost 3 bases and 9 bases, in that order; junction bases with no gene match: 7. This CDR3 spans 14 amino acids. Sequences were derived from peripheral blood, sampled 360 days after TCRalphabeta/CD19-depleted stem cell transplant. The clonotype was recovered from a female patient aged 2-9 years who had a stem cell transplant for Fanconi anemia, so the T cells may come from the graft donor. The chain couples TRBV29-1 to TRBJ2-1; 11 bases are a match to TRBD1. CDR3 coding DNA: TGCAGCGTTGACTATGGACAGGGGGCGGGTGAGCAGTTCTTC. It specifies CSVDYGQGAGEQFF.